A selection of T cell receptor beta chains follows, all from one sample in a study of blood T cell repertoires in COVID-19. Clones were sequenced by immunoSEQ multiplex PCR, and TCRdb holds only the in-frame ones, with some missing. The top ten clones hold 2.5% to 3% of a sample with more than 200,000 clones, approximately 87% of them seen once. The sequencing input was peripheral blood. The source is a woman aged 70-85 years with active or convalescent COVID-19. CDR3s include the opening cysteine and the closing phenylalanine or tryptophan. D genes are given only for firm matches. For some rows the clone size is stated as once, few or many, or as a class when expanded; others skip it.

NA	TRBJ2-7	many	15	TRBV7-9	CASSLSGLASYEQYF	TGTGCCAGCAGCTTAAGCGGGCTAGCGTCCTACGAGCAGTACTTC
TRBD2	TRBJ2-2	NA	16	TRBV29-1	CSVDRGVGAWGGELFF	TGCAGCGTTGATCGGGGGGTAGGGGCGTGGGGCGGGGAGCTGTTTTTT
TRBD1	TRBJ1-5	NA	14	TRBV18	CASSPPGRGQPQHF	TGTGCCAGCTCACCACCGGGCAGGGGGCAGCCCCAGCATTTT
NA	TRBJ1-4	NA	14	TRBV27	CASSLRGAGEKLFF	TGTGCCAGCAGTTTGCGGGGCGCGGGAGAAAAACTGTTTTTT
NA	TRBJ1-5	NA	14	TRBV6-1	CASSETTLNQPQHF	TGTGCCAGCAGTGAAACGACATTGAATCAGCCCCAGCATTTT
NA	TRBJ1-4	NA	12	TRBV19	CASSGGREKLFF	TGTGCCAGTAGTGGAGGGCGGGAAAAACTGTTTTTT
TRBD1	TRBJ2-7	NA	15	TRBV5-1	CASSLGWTGDLEQYF	TGCGCCAGCAGCTTGGGGTGGACAGGGGATTTGGAGCAGTACTTC
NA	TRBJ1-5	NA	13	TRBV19	CASSIGPAGPQHF	TGTGCCAGTAGTATAGGTCCTGCGGGGCCCCAGCATTTT
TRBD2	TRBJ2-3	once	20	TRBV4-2	CASSQDSGTSGGARTDTQYF	TGTGCCAGCAGCCAAGATTCCGGGACTAGCGGGGGGGCAAGGACAGATACGCAGTATTTT
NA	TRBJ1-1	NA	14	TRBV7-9	CASSLGGRSRAAFF	TGTGCCAGCAGCTTAGGAGGCCGCTCCCGAGCGGCTTTCTTT
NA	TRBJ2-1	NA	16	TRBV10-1	CASSGERLTPYNEQFF	TGCGCCAGCAGTGGCGAGAGACTGACCCCTTACAATGAGCAGTTCTTC